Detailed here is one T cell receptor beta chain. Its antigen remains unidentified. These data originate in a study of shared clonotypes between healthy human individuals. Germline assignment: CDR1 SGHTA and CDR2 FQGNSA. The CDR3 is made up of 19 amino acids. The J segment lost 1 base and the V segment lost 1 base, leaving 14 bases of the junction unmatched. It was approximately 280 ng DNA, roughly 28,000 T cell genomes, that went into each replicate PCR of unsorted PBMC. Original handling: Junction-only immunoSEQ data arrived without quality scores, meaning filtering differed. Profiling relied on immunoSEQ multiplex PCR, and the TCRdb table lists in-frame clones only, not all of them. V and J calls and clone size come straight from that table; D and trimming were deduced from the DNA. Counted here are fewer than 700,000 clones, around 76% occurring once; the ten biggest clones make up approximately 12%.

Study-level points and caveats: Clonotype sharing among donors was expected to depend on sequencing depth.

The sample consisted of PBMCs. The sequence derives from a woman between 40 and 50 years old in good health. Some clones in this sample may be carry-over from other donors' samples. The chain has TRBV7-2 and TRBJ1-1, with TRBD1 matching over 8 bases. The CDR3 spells CASSLEEGDRQTWNTEAFF. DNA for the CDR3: TGTGCCAGCAGCTTAGAGGAAGGGGACAGGCAAACCTGGAACACTGAAGCTTTCTTT.